The 9 T cell receptor beta chains below come from one sample, sequenced in a study of a mutant IDH1 vaccine in newly diagnosed glioma (dated by TCRdb to the early 2020s). The library came from the immunoSEQ multiplex PCR assay. In its TCRdb copy, this immuneACCESS table keeps in-frame sequences only and misses some clones. Where compared with another copy, unresolved V genes explain less than half of these, and the others have no known cause. Across this sample there are over 40,000 clones, with 60% to 85% seen only once. Jointly, the top ten make up roughly 6.3% of the sample. Antigens of these TCRs are unknown. This specimen's time point label, per the study, means: week 23, last vaccination. A 20-mer mutant IDH1 peptide at 300 micrograms in Montanide made up each vaccine dose, which was injected subcutaneously together with topical imiquimod. Sequences were derived from PBMCs, sampled from a glioma patient whose treatment included an IDH1 peptide vaccine. Receptor source: a woman aged 35 to 49 with glioma. Some clones in this sample may be carry-over from other donors' samples.

V gene TRBV19 combines with J gene TRBJ1-2; 10 nucleotides align to TRBD1. CDR1 and CDR2 (germline): LNHDA, SQIVND (reference sequence). The CDR3 consists of 14 residues. V shed 9 bases, J shed 4 bases, and the junction held 8 bases outside the gene matches. CDR3 region: CASKPGQGTYGYTF. As DNA, the CDR3 is TGTGCCAGCAAACCGGGACAGGGGACCTATGGCTACACCTTC.

The genes are TRBV6-5 and TRBJ2-1, with 7 bases matching TRBD2. Germline CDR1 is MNHEY and CDR2 is SVGAGI. J was trimmed by 3 bases and V by 2 bases; bases with no gene match: 7. The CDR3 length is 16 residues. CDR3 in amino acids: CASSYGRGNLYNEQFF. The CDR3 DNA reads TGTGCCAGCAGTTACGGGCGGGGGAACCTCTACAATGAGCAGTTCTTC.

This clone has a handful of counts. CDR3: CASTRQGHGYTF. The CDR3 nucleotides are TGTGCCAGCACCAGACAGGGTCATGGCTACACCTTC. The chain carries TRBV6-5 and TRBJ1-2; TRBD1 aligns across 7 bases. The CDR3 covers 12 residues. Germline CDR1 and CDR2: MNHEY and SVGAGI. Trimming cost V 7 bases and J 6 bases; bases outside gene matches: 5.

V usage is TRBV7-2 and J usage is TRBJ2-7; 10 bases match TRBD1. With V trimmed by 5 bases and J by 6 bases, 1 base remained unmatched. The CDR3 length is 12 residues. Germline-derived CDR1 and CDR2 are SGHTA and FQGNSA. Here the CDR3 DNA reads TGTGCCAGCAGCGACAGGGGGCGCGAGCAGTACTTC. Protein sequence: CASSDRGREQYF.

The chain links TRBV7-9 to TRBJ1-1; weak D call: TRBD1 (5 bases). Germline-derived CDR1 and CDR2 are SEHNR and FQNEAQ (reference sequence). Trimming stripped 6 bases from V and 1 base from J, with 9 bases between. The CDR3 runs 13 residues. CDR3 DNA: TGTGCCAGCAGATCTACAGGGAACACTGAAGCTTTCTTT. Its protein product is CASRSTGNTEAFF.

The rearrangement links TRBV9 to TRBJ2-5; 8 bases map to TRBD1. This CDR3 region has 15 residues. CDR1 is SGDLS, CDR2 YYNGEE, per germline. Losses at the gene ends were 0 bases for V and 6 bases for J; bases not matched to a gene: 7. The CDR3 DNA sequence: TGTGCCAGCAGCGTAGGGTCAGGGGGCAAGAAGACCCAGTACTTC. Residues: CASSVGSGGKKTQYF.

The gene calls are TRBV11-2 and TRBJ2-3; D not resolved. The CDR3 covers 14 residues. Trimming removed 2 bases at V and 0 bases at J, with 6 bases between. Germline lookup yields CDR1 SGHAT and CDR2 FQNNGV. The CDR3 here is CASSLYASTDTQYF. The DNA of the CDR3 is TGTGCCAGCAGCTTATACGCGAGCACAGATACGCAGTATTTT.

The chain couples TRBV19 to TRBJ2-1; 10 bases align to TRBD1. CDR1 LNHDA and CDR2 SQIVND come from the germline V gene (reference sequence). Losses at the gene ends were 6 bases for V and 6 bases for J; bases not matched to a gene: 20. CDR3 length: 19 residues. The CDR3 loop is CASSKTGGLRGVGGNEQFF. In DNA form, the CDR3 reads TGTGCCAGTAGCAAGACAGGGGGCCTACGGGGGGTTGGTGGCAATGAGCAGTTCTTC.

This clone appeared a single time. The rearrangement joins TRBV5-4 to TRBJ2-1; 8 bases are shared with TRBD2. Germline values: CDR1 SGHNT, CDR2 YYREEE (reference sequence). The trim removed 0 bases at V and 0 bases at J, leaving 2 bases unmatched. The CDR3 loop spans 16 amino acids. The CDR3: CASSLVSGSSYNEQFF. In nucleotides, the CDR3 is TGTGCCAGCAGCTTGGTAAGCGGGAGCTCCTACAATGAGCAGTTCTTC. The full variable domain, rest sourced from reference TRBV5-4 and TRBJ2-1, is ETGVTQSPTHLIKTRGQQVTLRCSSQSGHNTVSWYQQALGQGPQFIFQYYREEENGRGNFPPRFSGLQFPNYSSELNVNALELDDSALYLCASSLVSGSSYNEQFFGPGTRLTVL.